One T cell receptor (beta chain) is described in this entry. The antigen is unknown. The entry originates in a study of cytomegalovirus exposure and HLA in healthy donors. Study-wide results and limits: The tendency of first-cohort TCR clusters to co-occur in the 130 or so validation repertoires was identified by a subsequent analysis. In vitro work confirmed that three CMV-associated chains recognize CMV antigens.

The data were produced by immunoSEQ multiplex PCR, yet TCRdb's version contains in-frame clones alone and is incomplete. The data show around 350,000 clones, around 86% seen once. V shed 2 bases and J 4 bases; nucleotides not matched to a gene: 7. This CDR3 region has 16 residues. The germline gives CDR1 MDHEN, CDR2 SYDVKM. The rearrangement uses TRBV28 and TRBJ2-5; 10 positions agree with TRBD2. The sample was PBMCs. This receptor was obtained from a young woman in good health and CMV-seronegative. CDR3 region: CASSLPESGGAETQYF. Here the CDR3 DNA reads TGTGCCAGCAGTTTACCAGAAAGCGGGGGGGCAGAGACCCAGTACTTC.